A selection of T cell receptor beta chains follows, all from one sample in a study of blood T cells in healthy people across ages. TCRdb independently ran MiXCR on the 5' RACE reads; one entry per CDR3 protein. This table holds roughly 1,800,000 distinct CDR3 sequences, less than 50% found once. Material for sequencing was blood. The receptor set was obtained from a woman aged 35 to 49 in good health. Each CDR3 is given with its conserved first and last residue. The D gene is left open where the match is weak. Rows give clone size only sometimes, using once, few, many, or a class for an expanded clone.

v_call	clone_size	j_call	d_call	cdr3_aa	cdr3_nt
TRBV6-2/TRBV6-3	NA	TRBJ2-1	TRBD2	CASSNAGTSGTSYNEQFF	TGTGCCAGCAGTAACGCCGGGACTAGCGGGACGTCCTACAATGAGCAGTTCTTC
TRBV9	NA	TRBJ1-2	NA	CASSVQTGISGYTF	TGTGCCAGCAGCGTACAAACAGGTATCAGCGGCTACACCTTC
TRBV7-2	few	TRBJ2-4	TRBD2	CASSLLPAGGLDIQYF	TGTGCCAGCAGCTTACTCCCAGCGGGGGGGCTGGACATTCAGTACTTC
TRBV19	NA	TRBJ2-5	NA	CASSYKEETQYF	TGTGCCAGTAGTTACAAGGAAGAGACCCAGTACTTC
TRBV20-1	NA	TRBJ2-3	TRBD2	CSANRAGPRDTQYF	TGCAGTGCTAACAGAGCGGGGCCAAGGGATACGCAGTATTTT
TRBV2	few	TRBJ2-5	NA	CASSEDRGEQETQYF	TGTGCCAGCAGTGAAGACCGAGGGGAACAAGAGACCCAGTACTTC
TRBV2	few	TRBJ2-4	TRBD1	CASVGQGSEQYF	TGTGCCAGCGTGGGACAGGGCTCAGAGCAGTACTTC
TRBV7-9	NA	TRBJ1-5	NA	CASSAPGPHQPQHF	TGTGCCAGCAGCGCCCCGGGGCCACATCAGCCCCAGCATTTT
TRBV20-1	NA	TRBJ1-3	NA	CSAAGNTIYF	TGCAGTGCCGCTGGAAACACCATATATTTT
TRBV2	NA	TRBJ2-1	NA	CASSTQGLNEQFF	TGTGCCAGCAGCACGCAGGGGTTGAATGAGCAGTTCTTC
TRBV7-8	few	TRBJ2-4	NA	CASSSSQGAKNIQYF	TGTGCCAGCAGCTCCTCCCAGGGGGCCAAAAACATTCAGTACTTC
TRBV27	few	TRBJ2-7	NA	CASTHGEGNEQYF	TGTGCCAGCACCCATGGAGAGGGGAACGAGCAGTACTTC
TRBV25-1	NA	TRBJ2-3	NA	CASSAGGTATGDTQYF	TGTGCCAGCAGTGCCGGAGGGACAGCCACGGGTGATACGCAGTATTTT
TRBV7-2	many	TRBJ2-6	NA	CASSPQASGANVLTF	TGTGCCAGCAGCCCACAGGCCTCTGGGGCCAACGTCCTGACTTTC
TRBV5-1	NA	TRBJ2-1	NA	CASNLPGKGVEQFF	TGCGCCAGCAACTTGCCAGGGAAAGGGGTTGAGCAGTTCTTC
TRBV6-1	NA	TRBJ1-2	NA	CASSETRAGYLNYGYTF	TGTGCCAGCAGTGAAACCCGGGCGGGATACCTTAACTATGGCTACACCTTC
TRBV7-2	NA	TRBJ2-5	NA	CASSLATNRANEQYF	TGTGCCAGCAGCTTAGCGACGAACCGGGCTAATGAGCAGTACTTC
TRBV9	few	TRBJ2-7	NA	CASSVGGGAYYEQYF	TGTGCCAGCAGCGTAGGTGGAGGGGCTTACTACGAGCAGTACTTC
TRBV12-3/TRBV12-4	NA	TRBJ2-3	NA	CASSETLPTDTQYF	TGTGCCAGCAGCGAGACCCTTCCCACAGATACGCAGTATTTT
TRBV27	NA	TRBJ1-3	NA	CASSMGAGAAGNTIYF	TGTGCCAGCAGTATGGGAGCCGGGGCGGCAGGAAACACCATATATTTT
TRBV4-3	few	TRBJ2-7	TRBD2	CASSQQPGLANEQYF	TGCGCCAGCAGCCAACAGCCGGGACTAGCGAACGAGCAGTACTTC
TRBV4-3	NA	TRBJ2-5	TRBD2	CASSRGLAESSWEQYF	TGCGCCAGCAGCCGCGGACTAGCGGAATCTTCGTGGGAGCAGTACTTC
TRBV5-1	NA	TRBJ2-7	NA	CASSERQQSYEQYF	TGCGCCAGCAGTGAGCGACAACAATCCTACGAGCAGTACTTC
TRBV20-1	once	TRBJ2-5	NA	CSAYGLSRETQYF	TGCAGTGCTTATGGACTGTCGCGGGAGACCCAGTACTTC
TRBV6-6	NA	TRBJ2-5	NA	CASKQIQETQYF	TGTGCCAGCAAACAGATTCAAGAGACCCAGTACTTC
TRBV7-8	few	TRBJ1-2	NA	CASSLAPGGSNYGYTF	TGTGCCAGCAGCTTAGCTCCTGGGGGTTCTAACTATGGCTACACCTTC
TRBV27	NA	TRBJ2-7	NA	CASSFEAPRYNEQYF	TGTGCCAGCAGTTTTGAGGCTCCCAGATACAATGAGCAGTACTTC
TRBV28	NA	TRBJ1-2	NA	CASSFLAESHSYYGYTF	TGTGCCAGCAGTTTCTTGGCCGAAAGCCATTCCTACTATGGCTACACCTTC
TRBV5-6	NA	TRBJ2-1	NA	CASSFGRQGYNEQFF	TGTGCCAGCAGCTTCGGTCGGCAGGGGTACAATGAGCAGTTCTTC
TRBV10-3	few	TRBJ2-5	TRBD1	CAIRGDRSPETQYF	TGTGCCATCAGAGGGGACAGGTCACCGGAGACCCAGTACTTC
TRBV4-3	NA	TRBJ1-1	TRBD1	CASSLTTWTGGQDTEAFF	TGCGCCAGCAGCCTCACAACCTGGACAGGGGGCCAGGACACTGAAGCTTTCTTT
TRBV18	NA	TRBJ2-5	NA	CASSPVIGGETQYF	TGTGCCAGCTCACCAGTAATAGGGGGAGAGACCCAGTACTTC
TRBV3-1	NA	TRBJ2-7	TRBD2	CASSGGLGNEQYF	TGTGCCAGCAGCGGGGGACTAGGTAACGAGCAGTACTTC
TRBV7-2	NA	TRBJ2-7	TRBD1	CASSSWAGGNEQYF	TGTGCCAGCAGCTCCTGGGCAGGGGGCAATGAGCAGTACTTC
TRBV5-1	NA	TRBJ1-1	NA	CASRVQHMNTEAFF	TGCGCCAGCAGGGTACAGCACATGAACACTGAAGCTTTCTTT
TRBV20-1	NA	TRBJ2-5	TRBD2	CGARVVAGTLSKTQYF	TGCGGTGCTAGAGTAGTAGCGGGGACCCTGAGCAAGACCCAGTACTTC
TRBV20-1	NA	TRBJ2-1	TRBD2	CSPRAGGYNEQFF	TGCAGTCCCCGTGCGGGGGGATACAATGAGCAGTTCTTC
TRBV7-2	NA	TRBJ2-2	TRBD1	CASSRRQGAGELFF	TGTGCCAGCAGCCGACGACAGGGGGCCGGGGAGCTGTTTTTT
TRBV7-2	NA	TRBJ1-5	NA	CASRLRAGSNQPQHF	TGTGCCAGCAGATTGAGAGCAGGGAGCAATCAGCCCCAGCATTTT
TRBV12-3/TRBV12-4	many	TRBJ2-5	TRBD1	CASSLQGMETQYF	TGTGCCAGCAGTCTACAGGGGATGGAGACCCAGTACTTC
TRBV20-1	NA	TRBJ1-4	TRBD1	CSARAGTATNEKLFF	TGCAGTGCTAGGGCCGGGACAGCAACGAATGAAAAACTGTTTTTT
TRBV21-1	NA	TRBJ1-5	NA	CARGDVGGPKEGNQPQHF	TGTGCCAGGGGTGACGTTGGGGGACCTAAGGAGGGAAATCAGCCCCAGCATTTT
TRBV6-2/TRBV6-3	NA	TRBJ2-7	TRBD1	CASSRGGQVSYEQYF	TGTGCCAGCAGCCGTGGGGGACAGGTGTCCTACGAGCAGTACTTC
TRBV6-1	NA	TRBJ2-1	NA	CASSVVGGWNEQFF	TGTGCCAGCAGTGTCGTGGGGGGATGGAATGAGCAGTTCTTC
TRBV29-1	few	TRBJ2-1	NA	CSVDRQAYNEQFF	TGCAGCGTTGATCGCCAGGCCTACAATGAGCAGTTCTTC
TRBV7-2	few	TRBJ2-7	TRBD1	CASSIQGANSYEQYF	TGTGCCAGCAGTATACAGGGGGCGAACTCCTACGAGCAGTACTTC
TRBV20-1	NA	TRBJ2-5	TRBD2	CSASPLLAGEETQYF	TGCAGTGCTAGCCCTCTACTAGCGGGGGAAGAGACCCAGTACTTC
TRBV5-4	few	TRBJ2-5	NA	CASSLVGPQGETQYF	TGTGCCAGCAGCTTGGTGGGACCGCAGGGGGAGACCCAGTACTTC